This T cell receptor (beta chain) was identified during a study of identifying expanded T cells in peripheral blood. Concerning this clone: Its antigen remains unknown.

Overall study findings and caveats: Over about two and four weeks, about 15 and 18 clones changed, versus approximately 1.1 between replicates. Variance in clone template counts between roughly two-week samples significantly increased with total template count across all healthy donors.

The assay was immunoSEQ multiplex PCR, and TCRdb's table has in-frame clones only and misses some. The data contain around 82,000 clones, around 84% of them seen just once; the ten biggest clones take up around 20%. V lost 2 bases to trimming and J lost 5 bases, with 12 bases between them. This CDR3 has 14 amino acids. The germline gives CDR1 MNHEY, CDR2 SVGAGI. No infections or other immune events were documented during collection. This clonotype was sampled from a person aged 18 to 75 in good health. Sequenced input: blood. The chain combines TRBV6-5 with TRBJ2-5, with a weak D call TRBD1 (6 bases). The CDR3 nucleotides are TGTGCCAGCAGTTACGTACAGGGCAGGGAGACCCAGTACTTC. This sequence encodes CASSYVQGRETQYF.